The 13 T cell receptor beta chains below were found in one sample sequenced in a study of T cells in Graves' hyperthyroidism and ophthalmopathy. RNA transcripts provided the source from which TCR beta CDR3 regions were amplified. During a first-round RT-PCR of the TCR CDR3, the HTBI primer set was used. TCRdb passed the multiplex PCR reads through MiXCR, listing each CDR3 protein once. This sample has more than 550,000 distinct CDR3 sequences, with approximately 18% found just once. The sample taken for sequencing was blood. The receptors originated from a woman between 50 and 59 years old with Graves' hyperthyroidism that later progressed to Graves' ophthalmopathy.

The CDR3 bases are TGTGCCAGTAGGGCTGCCGGGACAGGAGGCTCCTACGAGCAGTACTTC. Translating gives CASRAAGTGGSYEQYF. The chain has TRBV19 and TRBJ2-7; 8 nucleotides match TRBD1. The ends lost 6 bases at V and 0 bases at J; junction bases unmatched: 10. In germline, CDR1 is LNHDA, CDR2 SQIVND (reference sequence). The CDR3 has 16 residues.

A note on this clonotype: It may be a read error: a sequence one base away is much more abundant. CDR3 bases: TGTGCCAGCTGTTACTCGGGACAGGGGGACACTGAAGCTTTCTTT. It codes for CASCYSGQGDTEAFF. The chain recombines TRBV6-2 or TRBV6-3 with TRBJ1-1; TRBD1 agrees at 11 bases. Per the germline V gene, CDR1 is MNHEY and CDR2 is SVGEGT. The CDR3 is 15 residues long.

This clonotype was found a few times. The chain recombines TRBV10-2 with TRBJ2-5; D not resolved. The CDR3 is 13 amino acids. V lost 6 bases to trimming and J lost 5 bases, with 13 bases between them. Germline-derived CDR1 and CDR2 are WSHSY and SAAADI. The CDR3 loop is CASSASVQETQYF. The CDR3 region has the DNA TGCGCCAGCAGCGCTTCAGTGCAGGAGACCCAGTACTTC.

There are many counts of this clonotype. The V call is TRBV11-3, the J call TRBJ2-1; D is uncertain. V dropped 1 base and J dropped 0 bases, with 7 bases sitting between them. The CDR3 spans 15 residues. CDR1 and CDR2 from the germline V gene are SGHNT and YENEEA. The CDR3 loop reads CASSLVPGSYNEQFF. The DNA of the CDR3 is TGTGCCAGCAGCTTAGTACCCGGCTCCTACAATGAGCAGTTCTTC.

This clonotype was recorded at least ten times. The gene calls are TRBV9 and TRBJ1-5; tentatively, D is TRBD1 (5 bases). V gave up 0 bases and J gave up 1 base, with 11 bases separating them. From germline, CDR1 is SGDLS and CDR2 YYNGEE. The CDR3 sequence is 16 residues long. Here the CDR3 reads CASSVGEGASNQPQHF. DNA for the CDR3: TGTGCCAGCAGCGTAGGTGAAGGGGCGAGCAATCAGCCCCAGCATTTT.

This clonotype was recorded a few times. The rearrangement joins TRBV5-1 to TRBJ1-1; 8 bases agree with TRBD1. V shed 3 bases, J shed 1 base, and the junction held 11 bases outside the gene matches. The CDR3 is 17 residues long. CDR1 is SGHRS, CDR2 YFSETQ, per germline. CDR3 bases: TGCGCCAGCAGCTCCCAACAGGGGGTTCTCGGGAACACTGAAGCTTTCTTT. Translating it yields CASSSQQGVLGNTEAFF. Full variable domain (rest looked up from reference TRBV5-1 and TRBJ1-1): KAGVTQTPRYLIKTRGQQVTLSCSPISGHRSVSWYQQTPGQGLQFLFEYFSETQRNKGNFPGRFSGRQFSNSRSEMNVSTLELGDSALYLCASSSQQGVLGNTEAFFGQGTRLTVV.

The chain links TRBV11-2 to TRBJ2-1; a weak D match, TRBD2 (6 bases). The CDR3 runs to 11 residues. CDR1 is SGHAT, CDR2 FQNNGV, per germline. Between the trimmed V and J ends, which lost 4 bases and 12 bases, there was a span of 10 bases. CDR3: CASSSLGGQFF. The CDR3 coding sequence is TGTGCCAGCAGCTCACTCGGGGGGCAGTTCTTC.

The rearrangement joins TRBV24-1 to TRBJ2-7; no definite D call. V shed 5 bases and J shed 1 base, with 8 bases lying between them. CDR1 KGHDR and CDR2 SFDVKD come from the germline V gene. This CDR3 comprises 13 residues. The CDR3 nucleotides read TGTGCCACCAGTGGTTCCCCATCCTACGAGCAGTACTTC. Its translation: CATSGSPSYEQYF.

This clonotype appeared many times. The rearrangement uses TRBV3-1 and TRBJ1-1; D uncertain. The CDR3 runs 14 residues. CDR1 and CDR2 from the germline V gene are LGHDT and YNNKEL (reference sequence). V lost 3 bases, J lost 6 bases, and 14 bases lay in between. The CDR3 sequence: CASSQSRIAPEAFF. The DNA of the CDR3 is TGTGCCAGCAGCCAGAGTCGAATAGCCCCTGAAGCTTTCTTT.

This clonotype was recorded a few times. The J gene is TRBJ2-3, the V gene TRBV20-1; 8 positions agree with TRBD2. This CDR3 has 18 amino acids. The J segment lost 0 bases and the V segment lost 5 bases, leaving 16 bases of the junction unmatched. CDR1 and CDR2 from the germline V gene are DFQATT and SNEGSKA (reference sequence). CDR3 in amino acids: CSAPLWGPGGPSTDTQYF. Written as DNA, the CDR3 is TGCAGTGCTCCCCTCTGGGGACCGGGGGGGCCGAGCACAGATACGCAGTATTTT.

This clonotype appeared a few times. V and J are TRBV7-6 and TRBJ2-6; D ambiguous. In germline, CDR1 is SGHVS, CDR2 FNYEAQ. V dropped 5 bases and J dropped 1 base, with 12 bases sitting between them. This CDR3 contains 16 residues. CDR3 region: CASSPDGSSGANVLTF. The CDR3 nucleotides are TGTGCCAGCAGCCCCGATGGGTCGTCTGGGGCCAACGTCCTGACTTTC.

This clonotype appeared a single time. V and J are TRBV7-2 and TRBJ2-7, with TRBD1 matching 8 bases. The length of the CDR3 is 15 residues. The V segment lost 4 bases and the J segment 2 bases; nucleotides outside the gene matches: 7. Germline V gene data show CDR1 as SGHTA and CDR2 as FQGNSA. The DNA of the CDR3 is TGTGCCAGCAGCTCAGACAGGGGAACCGCCTACGAGCAGTACTTC. It encodes CASSSDRGTAYEQYF.

The CDR3, as DNA: TGCAGTGCTAGAACAGGGGGTCTTAACTATGGCTACACCTTC. Its protein product is CSARTGGLNYGYTF. V is TRBV20-1 and J is TRBJ1-2; TRBD1 agrees at 8 bases. CDR3 size: 14 residues. Trimming at V came to 2 bases and at J to 1 base, leaving 3 bases not matched to a gene. Germline CDR1 DFQATT, CDR2 SNEGSKA (reference sequence).